Listed here is a single T cell receptor beta chain. Its cognate antigen has yet to be identified. Base qualities are missing; no much larger clone stands one base away. The CDR3 regions of human TCRbeta chains were analyzed by immunosequencing. Per the original workflow: Repertoire TCRs were checked for matches against a reference library of SARS-CoV-2-specific TCRs that had been generated using the MIRA antigen-specificity platform. Breadth was defined as the fraction of unique TCRs that were SARS-CoV-2-associated. Depth was defined as the fraction of total T cells that were SARS-CoV-2-associated. Each spike-specific TCR was assigned to its reactive spike region and to a CD4 or CD8 class using the MIRA data. Log10-transformed breadth and depth values were compared by one-way ANOVA with Sidak's multiple comparisons tests. TCRdb stores this immuneACCESS table with in-frame sequences only. Part of the clones is absent; in the studies checked, under half of the shortfall reflects unresolved V genes, and no reason is known for the rest. V and J calls and clone size follow that table, whereas D and trimming were derived from the DNA. This sample has about 120,000 clones in its table, and about 82% of those were observed once. Roughly a sixth of the sample belongs to the ten largest clones.

These data belong to a study of T cell responses to AZD1222 COVID-19 vaccine (TCRdb year 2021). Context from the whole study: A total of around 240 trial participants underwent TCR sequencing, of whom about 200 had received two doses of AZD1222 and some 26 had received two doses of the MenACWY control vaccine. Trial participants were enrolled by age into 18-55, 56-69 and 70-plus year subgroups, with roughly 160, 29 and 62 TCR-sequenced participants respectively.

The sample's time point label, in plain terms: about 28 days (+/-7) after the second vaccine dose. AZD1222 recipients given second doses at about 4 weeks or at about 12 weeks were pooled, since spike-specific TCR depth and breadth were not found to differ between the two schedules. Vaccinee samples came from UK trials COV001 and COV002, including a single-blind randomized controlled phase 2/3 trial of AZD1222 (ChAdOx1 nCoV-19) in healthy adults. For TCRbeta chain sequencing, PBMC samples were collected from trial participants at day 0 and at day 28 after the second dose. Spanning cysteine to phenylalanine, the CDR3 consists of 16 amino acids. Here the CDR3 DNA is all that survives: 48 bases in frame from base 1. General conclusions and limits of the study: Most participants were white British and females outnumbered males, and the authors suggested that clonal diversity may have been underestimated. Epitopes outside the regions mutated in the B.1.351 and B.1.1.7 variants were reportedly recognized by nearly half of the unique spike-specific TCRs. Because no day 14 peak-response samples were available, repertoires were characterized only after the peak T cell response. The whole spike protein was spanned by vaccine-associated CD4 TCRs, and dominant responses were seen in regions 160-218 and 743-854. Conclusions about previously exposed vaccinees are limited, since just a handful of AZD1222 recipients were seropositive for SARS-CoV-2 at baseline. The 56-69-year group was small, and its depth increase did not reach significance, likely because of low power. A significant rise in spike-specific TCR breadth and depth was observed after two AZD1222 doses relative to day 0 and relative to MenACWY recipients.

The sample in question was peripheral blood, obtained 28 days after the second AZD1222 dose. The receptor was derived from an adult who received the AZD1222 COVID-19 vaccine. The rearranged chain carries TRBV12-1 and TRBJ2-5; the D segment call TRBD2 is taken from the table without a DNA check. TRBV12-1 counts as a pseudogene. The DNA sequence is given as TGTGCCAGCAGCCTCGACCCGACTAGCGGTCAAGAGACCCAGTACTTC. Its translation reads: CASSLDPTSGQETQYF.